The next 14 T cell receptor beta chains were all read from a single sample in a study of shared clonotypes between healthy human individuals. Assay used: immunoSEQ multiplex PCR; TCRdb lists only in-frame clones, some missing. The sample shows more than 2 million clones, over 85% of them seen only once. The specimen was naive CD4+ T cells sorted from blood. Indicated subset: CD45RA+ positively selected. Receptor source: a man younger than 35 in good health.

V usage is TRBV20-1 and J usage is TRBJ1-4; D is undetermined. V was trimmed by 4 bases and J by 8 bases, leaving 5 bases between them. The germline CDR1 and CDR2 sequences are DFQATT and SNEGSKA (reference sequence). The CDR3 is made up of 10 amino acids. CDR3: CSATEEKLFF. CDR3 sequence (DNA): TGCAGTGCTACCGAGGAAAAACTGTTTTTT.

The chain carries TRBV6-1 and TRBJ2-3, with D tentatively TRBD1 (6 bases). V gave up 11 bases and J gave up 6 bases, with 21 bases separating them. CDR1 MNHNS and CDR2 SASEGT come from the germline V gene. CDR3 length equals 14 residues. In nucleotides, the CDR3 is TGTGCCTGCCACCGGGACACGGGCCACGATACGCAGTATTTT. Its translation is CACHRDTGHDTQYF.

The chain employs TRBV6-6 and TRBJ1-3, with D perhaps matching TRBD1 (6 bases). Germline assignment: CDR1 MNHNY and CDR2 SVGAGI (reference sequence). V lost 2 bases and J 0 bases, leaving 8 bases between the germline ends. This CDR3 contains 15 residues. CDR3 in DNA: TGTGCCAGCAGTTACGGCAGGGGCTCTGGAAACACCATATATTTT. Its translation: CASSYGRGSGNTIYF.

J is TRBJ2-3 and V is TRBV5-4; TRBD2 matches at 8 bases. The CDR3 is 17 amino acids. Germline-derived CDR1 and CDR2 are SGHNT and YYREEE (reference sequence). The ends lost 4 bases at V and 1 base at J; junction bases unmatched: 11. The chain's CDR3 is CASSPPPAGGRTDTQYF. The CDR3 coding sequence is TGTGCCAGCAGCCCCCCCCCGGCGGGGGGCCGCACAGATACGCAGTATTTT.

The chain carries TRBV25-1 and TRBJ1-1; maybe TRBD1 (5 bases). This CDR3 is built from 14 residues. V was clipped by 5 bases and J by 4 bases, with 14 bases between them. The germline V gene has CDR1 MGHDK and CDR2 SYGVNS. CDR3 coding DNA: TGTGCCAGCAGTCTATCCGGGGGTTCCACTGAAGCTTTCTTT. It encodes CASSLSGGSTEAFF. The full variable domain, rest sourced from reference TRBV25-1 and TRBJ1-1, is EADIYQTPRYLVIGTGKKITLECSQTMGHDKMYWYQQDPGMELHLIHYSYGVNSTEKGDLSSESTVSRIRTEHFPLTLESARPSHTSQYLCASSLSGGSTEAFFGQGTRLTVV.

The chain recombines TRBV4-3 with TRBJ1-2; TRBD1 is a possible D gene (5 bases). The germline V gene has CDR1 LGHNA and CDR2 YSLEER. Trimming stripped 4 bases from V and 0 bases from J, with 12 bases between. The CDR3 totals 15 residues. CDR3: CASSPSGGTNYGYTF. CDR3 coding DNA: TGCGCCAGCAGCCCATCCGGGGGGACTAACTATGGCTACACCTTC.

The V and J genes are TRBV5-6 and TRBJ2-1, with 8 bases lining up with TRBD1. V shed 0 bases and J 4 bases; nucleotides not matched to a gene: 0. This CDR3 contains 14 residues. The V gene's germline CDR1 is SGHDT and CDR2 YYEEEE. This chain's CDR3 is CASSLGQGYNEQFF. CDR3 nucleotides: TGTGCCAGCAGCTTGGGACAGGGGTACAATGAGCAGTTCTTC. The variable domain in full, completed from reference TRBV5-6 and TRBJ2-1, reads DAGVTQSPTHLIKTRGQQVTLRCSPKSGHDTVSWYQQALGQGPQFIFQYYEEEERQRGNFPDRFSGHQFPNYSSELNVNALLLGDSALYLCASSLGQGYNEQFFGPGTRLTVL.

The chain recombines TRBV6-1 with TRBJ1-5; no clear D. With 2 bases removed from V and 5 bases from J, the gap between germline ends came to 16 bases. CDR1 is MNHNS, CDR2 SASEGT, per germline. The CDR3 is 16 residues long. CDR3: CASSELLLTRDQPQHF. The CDR3 coding sequence is TGTGCCAGCAGTGAACTTTTACTAACACGGGATCAGCCCCAGCATTTT.

The chain employs TRBV25-1 and TRBJ1-6, with D hard to call. This CDR3 is 12 amino acids long. CDR1 is MGHDK and CDR2 is SYGVNS in the germline V gene. V was cut by 6 bases and J by 10 bases, with 10 bases left in between. For the CDR3, the DNA is TGTGCCAGCAGAGCTGAACAGTCACCCCTCCACTTT. As protein: CASRAEQSPLHF. The variable domain in full, completed from reference TRBV25-1 and TRBJ1-6, reads EADIYQTPRYLVIGTGKKITLECSQTMGHDKMYWYQQDPGMELHLIHYSYGVNSTEKGDLSSESTVSRIRTEHFPLTLESARPSHTSQYLCASRAEQSPLHFGNGTRLTVT.

Comment on this clone: Distinct nucleotide sequences in the sample also encode this CDR3. The rearrangement links TRBV10-3 to TRBJ1-1; unclear D gene. The germline CDR1 and CDR2 sequences are ENHRY and SYGVKD. V gave up 9 bases and J gave up 1 base, with 12 bases separating them. The CDR3 consists of 13 residues. The CDR3 region is CAICRTENTEAFF. DNA for the CDR3: TGTGCCATATGCCGGACGGAGAACACTGAAGCTTTCTTT.

The chain combines TRBV5-6 with TRBJ2-7; D is possibly TRBD1 or TRBD2 (7 bases each). CDR3 length: 15 amino acids. V lost 7 bases to trimming and J lost 4 bases, with 21 bases between them. Per germline, CDR1 SGHDT and CDR2 YYEEEE. The CDR3 nucleotides are TGTGCCAGCTGCGAAGCGGGGACAGACTTTTACGAGCAGTACTTC. Amino acids: CASCEAGTDFYEQYF. Based on the CDR3 plus reference TRBV5-6 and TRBJ2-7, the full variable domain is DAGVTQSPTHLIKTRGQQVTLRCSPKSGHDTVSWYQQALGQGPQFIFQYYEEEERQRGNFPDRFSGHQFPNYSSELNVNALLLGDSALYLCASCEAGTDFYEQYFGPGTRLTVT.

The J gene is TRBJ2-7, the V gene TRBV7-2, with TRBD2 matching 11 bases. This CDR3 comprises 16 residues. Germline lookup yields CDR1 SGHTA and CDR2 FQGNSA. J gave up 0 bases and V 5 bases, and 6 bases lay outside the gene matches. The DNA for the CDR3 is TGTGCCAGCAGCATGACTAGCGGGAAAAGCTCCTACGAGCAGTACTTC. This encodes CASSMTSGKSSYEQYF.

The CDR3 DNA sequence: TGCGCCAGCAGCCAAGAAATGGGTATCCCCAATCAGCCCCAGCATTTT. Translation gives CASSQEMGIPNQPQHF. V usage is TRBV4-1 and J usage is TRBJ1-5, with D unresolved. Trimming left V 0 bases short and J 3 bases short, with 12 bases between. CDR3 size: 16 residues. In germline, CDR1 is MGHRA, CDR2 YSYEKL.

V and J are TRBV5-1 and TRBJ1-1, with D unresolved. Deletions cut 2 bases from V and 6 bases from J, with 14 bases between. The CDR3 runs to 14 residues. CDR1 and CDR2 from the germline V gene are SGHRS and YFSETQ. This CDR3 is CASSFTRQTSEAFF. The CDR3 region has the DNA TGCGCCAGCAGCTTTACGAGACAAACGTCTGAAGCTTTCTTT.